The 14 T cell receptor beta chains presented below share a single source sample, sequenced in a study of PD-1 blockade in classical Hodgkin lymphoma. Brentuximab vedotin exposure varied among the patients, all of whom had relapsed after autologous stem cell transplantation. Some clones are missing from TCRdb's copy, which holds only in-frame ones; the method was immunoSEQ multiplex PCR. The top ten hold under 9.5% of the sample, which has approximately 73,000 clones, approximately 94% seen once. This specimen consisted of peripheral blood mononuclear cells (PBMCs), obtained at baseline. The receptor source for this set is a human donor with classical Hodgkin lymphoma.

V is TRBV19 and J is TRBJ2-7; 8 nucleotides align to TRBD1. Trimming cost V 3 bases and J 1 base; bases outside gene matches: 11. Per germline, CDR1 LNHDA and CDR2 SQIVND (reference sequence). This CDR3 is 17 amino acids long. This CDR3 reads CASSMAGPGTGSYEQYF. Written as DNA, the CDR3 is TGTGCCAGTAGTATGGCGGGTCCCGGGACAGGATCCTACGAGCAGTACTTC.

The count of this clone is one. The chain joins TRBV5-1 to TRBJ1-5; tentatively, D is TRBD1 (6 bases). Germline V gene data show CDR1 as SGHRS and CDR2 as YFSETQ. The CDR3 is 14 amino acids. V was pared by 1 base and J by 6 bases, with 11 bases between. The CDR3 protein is CASSLQQGSQPQHF. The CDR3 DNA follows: TGCGCCAGCAGCTTGCAACAGGGATCTCAGCCCCAGCATTTT.

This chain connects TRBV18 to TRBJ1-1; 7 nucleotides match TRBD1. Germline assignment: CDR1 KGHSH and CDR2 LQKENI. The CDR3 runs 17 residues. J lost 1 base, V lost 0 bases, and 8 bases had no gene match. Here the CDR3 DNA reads TGTGCCAGCTCACCACCCGTGACAGGGATTTCGAACACTGAAGCTTTCTTT. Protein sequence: CASSPPVTGISNTEAFF.

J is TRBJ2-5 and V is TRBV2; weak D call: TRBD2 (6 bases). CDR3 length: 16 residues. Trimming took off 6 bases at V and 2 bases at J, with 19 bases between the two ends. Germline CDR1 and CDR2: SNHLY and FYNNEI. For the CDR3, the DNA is TGTGCCAGCAGGAATCAAATGACTAGGAAACAAGAGACCCAGTACTTC. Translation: CASRNQMTRKQETQYF.

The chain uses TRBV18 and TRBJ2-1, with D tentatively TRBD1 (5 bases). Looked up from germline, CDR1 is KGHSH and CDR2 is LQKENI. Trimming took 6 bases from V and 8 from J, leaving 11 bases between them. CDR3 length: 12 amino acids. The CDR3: CASSPDSDEQFF. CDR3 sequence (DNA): TGTGCCAGCTCGCCAGACAGCGATGAGCAGTTCTTC. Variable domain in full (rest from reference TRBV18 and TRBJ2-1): NAGVMQNPRHLVRRRGQEARLRCSPMKGHSHVYWYRQLPEEGLKFMVYLQKENIIDESGMPKERFSAEFPKEGPSILRIQQVVRGDSAAYFCASSPDSDEQFFGPGTRLTVL.

CDR3 sequence reads: CASSYPTGPGLFF. DNA of the CDR3: TGTGCCAGCAGTTACCCGACCGGACCAGGGCTGTTCTTC. The V and J genes are TRBV6-6 and TRBJ2-1, with D tentatively TRBD1 (5 bases). This CDR3 region has 13 residues. CDR1 and CDR2 from the germline V gene are MNHNY and SVGAGI (reference sequence). V lost 2 bases and J lost 15, with 17 bases in between.

The CDR3 DNA sequence: TGCGCCAGCAGCCAAGATTATAGAAGGGACAGGGGGCTTTCATATGAAAAACTGTTTTTT. This gives the protein CASSQDYRRDRGLSYEKLFF. V is TRBV4-1 and J is TRBJ1-4; 12 nucleotides match TRBD1. The V gene end was trimmed by 0 bases and the J gene end by 6 bases; junction bases not matched to a gene: 14. CDR1 is MGHRA, CDR2 YSYEKL, per germline. The CDR3 loop spans 20 amino acids.

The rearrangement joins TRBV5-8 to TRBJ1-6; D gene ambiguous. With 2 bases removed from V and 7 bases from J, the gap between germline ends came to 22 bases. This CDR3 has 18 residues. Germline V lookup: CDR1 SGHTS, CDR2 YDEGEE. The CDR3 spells CASSLPPTAEEENSPLHF. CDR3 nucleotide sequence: TGTGCCAGCAGCTTACCCCCCACCGCGGAGGAAGAGAATTCACCCCTCCACTTT.

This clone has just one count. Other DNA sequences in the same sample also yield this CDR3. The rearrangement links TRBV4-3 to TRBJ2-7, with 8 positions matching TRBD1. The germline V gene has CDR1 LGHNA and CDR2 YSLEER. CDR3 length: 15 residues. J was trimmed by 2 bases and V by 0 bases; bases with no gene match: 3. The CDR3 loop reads CASSQEGTGAYEQYF. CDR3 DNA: TGCGCCAGCAGCCAAGAAGGGACAGGTGCCTACGAGCAGTACTTC.

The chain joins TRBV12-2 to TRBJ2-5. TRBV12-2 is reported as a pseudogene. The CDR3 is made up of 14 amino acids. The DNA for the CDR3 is TGTGCAAGTCGCTTAGGTGTCACCTCAGAGACCCAGTACTTC. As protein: CASRLGVTSETQYF.

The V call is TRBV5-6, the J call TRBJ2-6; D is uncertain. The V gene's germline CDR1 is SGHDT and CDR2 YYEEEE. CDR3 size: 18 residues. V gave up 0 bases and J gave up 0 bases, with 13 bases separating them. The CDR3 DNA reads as TGTGCCAGCAGCTTGGCCGGCAGTAGAAGCTCTGGGGCCAACGTCCTGACTTTC. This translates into CASSLAGSRSSGANVLTF.

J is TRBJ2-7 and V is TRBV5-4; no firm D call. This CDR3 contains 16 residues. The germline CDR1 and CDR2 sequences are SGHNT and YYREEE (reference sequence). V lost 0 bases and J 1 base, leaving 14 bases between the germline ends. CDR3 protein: CASSLGGTSGSYEQYF. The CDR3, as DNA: TGTGCCAGCAGCTTGGGTGGAACAAGTGGGTCCTACGAGCAGTACTTC.

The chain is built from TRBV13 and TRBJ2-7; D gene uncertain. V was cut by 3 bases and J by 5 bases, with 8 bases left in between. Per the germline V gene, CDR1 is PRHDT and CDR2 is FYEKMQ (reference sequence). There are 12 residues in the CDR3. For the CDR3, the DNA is TGTGCCAGCAGCTTCCCGCCCCACGAGCAGTACTTC. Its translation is CASSFPPHEQYF.

This CDR3 reads CASSEGRTGELFF. The DNA for the CDR3 is TGTGCCAGCAGTGAGGGGAGAACCGGGGAGCTGTTTTTT. The rearrangement links TRBV6-4 to TRBJ2-2; a possible D gene is TRBD2 (5 bases). Germline V gives CDR1 MRHNA, CDR2 SNTAGT. The V gene lost 3 bases and the J gene lost 5 bases, with 7 bases spanning the gap. The CDR3 has 13 residues.